Listed below are T cell receptor beta chains from one sample, sequenced in a study of blood T cell repertoires in COVID-19. Clones were sequenced by immunoSEQ multiplex PCR, and TCRdb holds only the in-frame ones, with some missing. This sample has 250,000 or so clones, with about 80% found just once. Specimen: peripheral blood. The receptors were sampled from a man aged 25-40 years who had recovered from COVID-19. Both conserved end residues are part of each CDR3. The D gene is left open where the match is weak. Only some rows state a clone size, as once, few, many or a class for expanded clones.

d_gene	v_gene	abundance	j_gene	CDR3aa	CDR3nt
TRBD2	TRBV14	-	TRBJ2-5	CASSPQLAAETQYF	TGTGCCAGCAGCCCCCAACTAGCGGCAGAGACCCAGTACTTC
-	TRBV7-9	few	TRBJ1-6	CASRYTGTNSPLHF	TGTGCCAGCAGATATACAGGGACGAATTCACCCCTCCACTTT
TRBD1	TRBV25-1	-	TRBJ2-1	CASTGRGYEQFF	TGTGCCAGCACTGGCAGGGGGTATGAGCAGTTCTTC
-	TRBV4-2	-	TRBJ2-2	CASSPPEDTGELFF	TGTGCCAGCAGCCCGCCCGAGGATACCGGGGAGCTGTTTTTT
TRBD1	TRBV7-8	-	TRBJ1-1	CASSLVDRGNTEAFF	TGTGCCAGCAGCTTAGTGGACAGGGGAAACACTGAAGCTTTCTTT
-	TRBV28	-	TRBJ2-3	CASSLSQEGTQYF	TGTGCCAGCAGTTTATCCCAGGAGGGAACGCAGTATTTT
-	TRBV29-1	-	TRBJ2-3	CSVVLGGPRTQYF	TGCAGCGTTGTTTTGGGGGGGCCTCGGACGCAGTATTTT
-	TRBV28	-	TRBJ2-4	CASSLAKNIQYF	TGTGCCAGCAGTCTGGCCAAAAACATTCAGTACTTC
TRBD2	TRBV28	-	TRBJ2-1	CASSPRGARGSNEQFF	TGTGCCAGCAGCCCTCGAGGGGCGCGGGGGTCGAATGAGCAGTTCTTC
TRBD2	TRBV10-3	-	TRBJ2-3	CATSGLAGADTQYF	TGTGCCACCTCGGGACTAGCGGGGGCAGATACGCAGTATTTT
TRBD2	TRBV5-1	few	TRBJ2-2	CASSSGLAGTGELFF	TGCGCCAGCAGCTCGGGACTAGCGGGCACCGGGGAGCTGTTTTTT
-	TRBV19	-	TRBJ2-2	CASSIVGQGLNTGELFF	TGTGCCAGTAGTATAGTAGGGCAGGGGCTAAACACCGGGGAGCTGTTTTTT
-	TRBV28	-	TRBJ2-1	CASRLGVGGYNEQFF	TGTGCCAGCAGACTGGGGGTAGGGGGTTACAATGAGCAGTTCTTC
TRBD1	TRBV5-6	-	TRBJ1-2	CASSLSMTGRTYGYTF	TGTGCCAGCAGCTTATCAATGACAGGGCGGACGTACGGCTACACCTTC
-	TRBV4-1	-	TRBJ1-1	CASSQVGLGFGGTEAFF	TGCGCCAGCAGCCAAGTGGGGCTCGGGTTCGGGGGCACTGAAGCTTTCTTT
-	TRBV7-2	-	TRBJ1-2	CASSLVQAPLLGYGYTF	TGTGCCAGCAGCTTAGTCCAGGCCCCTCTTCTTGGGTATGGCTACACCTTC
TRBD1	TRBV9	few	TRBJ2-5	CASSPRTGEQETQYF	TGTGCCAGCAGCCCACGGACAGGAGAACAAGAGACCCAGTACTTC
TRBD2	TRBV5-8	-	TRBJ2-1	CASSMGLARLGSSYNEQFF	TGTGCCAGCAGTATGGGACTAGCGCGTCTTGGGAGCTCCTACAATGAGCAGTTCTTC
-	TRBV6-1	-	TRBJ2-4	CASSDRLINIQYF	TGTGCCAGCAGTGACAGGCTAATCAACATTCAGTACTTC
TRBD2	TRBV5-6	-	TRBJ2-5	CASSSRGGLQETQYF	TGTGCCAGCAGTTCGCGGGGGGGTCTCCAAGAGACCCAGTACTTC
TRBD2	TRBV6-1	-	TRBJ2-5	CASSEAWSGGRGETQYF	TGTGCCAGCAGTGAAGCGTGGTCGGGGGGGCGAGGAGAGACCCAGTACTTC
TRBD1	TRBV5-6	-	TRBJ1-2	CASSLEGQGVIFYGYTF	TGTGCCAGCAGCTTGGAGGGGCAGGGGGTGATTTTCTATGGCTACACCTTC
TRBD1	TRBV11-2	-	TRBJ2-5	CASSPGTAKETQYF	TGTGCCAGCAGCCCAGGGACAGCAAAAGAGACCCAGTACTTC
-	TRBV7-8	-	TRBJ2-2	CASVSGGELFF	TGTGCCAGCGTATCCGGCGGGGAGCTGTTTTTT
-	TRBV28	-	TRBJ1-5	CASSPSGGQNQPQHF	TGTGCCAGCAGCCCTTCCGGAGGGCAGAATCAGCCCCAGCATTTT
TRBD2	TRBV4-1	-	TRBJ2-1	CASSQLAGTANEQFF	TGCGCCAGCAGCCAACTAGCGGGAACAGCCAATGAGCAGTTCTTC
-	TRBV2	-	TRBJ2-2	CASTTQGALFSGELFF	TGTGCCAGCACTACGCAAGGAGCTTTATTTTCCGGGGAGCTGTTTTTT
-	TRBV10-3	-	TRBJ1-6	CAIRGEGGYSPLHF	TGTGCCATCAGGGGAGAGGGTGGATATTCACCCCTCCACTTT
-	TRBV28	-	TRBJ1-5	CASHRGGRNQPQHF	TGTGCCAGCCACCGGGGGGGAAGGAATCAGCCCCAGCATTTT
-	TRBV12-5	-	TRBJ2-1	CASGLVRGGSFNEQFF	TGTGCTAGTGGTTTGGTACGAGGAGGGTCATTCAATGAGCAGTTCTTC
-	TRBV2	-	TRBJ2-5	CASRLGHPSVETQYF	TGTGCCAGCAGACTGGGACACCCATCCGTCGAGACCCAGTACTTC
TRBD2	TRBV6-1	-	TRBJ2-5	CASSDELAGGTQYF	TGTGCCAGCAGTGACGAACTAGCGGGCGGGACCCAGTACTTC
TRBD1	TRBV10-3	-	TRBJ1-6	CAISPDRERPLHF	TGTGCCATCAGTCCGGACAGGGAAAGGCCCCTCCACTTT
TRBD2	TRBV19	-	TRBJ2-3	CASRWTSGGTDTQYF	TGTGCCAGTAGATGGACTAGCGGGGGAACAGATACGCAGTATTTT
-	TRBV6-5	-	TRBJ2-2	CASSYGTTATGELFF	TGTGCCAGCAGTTACGGCACTACGGCCACCGGGGAGCTGTTTTTT
TRBD1	TRBV6-5	once	TRBJ2-3	CASSPGQGVTDTQYF	TGTGCCAGCAGTCCGGGACAGGGCGTTACAGATACGCAGTATTTT
TRBD1	TRBV2	-	TRBJ1-2	CASSQGEKSGYTF	TGTGCCAGCAGTCAGGGGGAAAAGTCAGGCTACACCTTC
TRBD2	TRBV11-2	many	TRBJ2-7	CASTGTSGGRSSYEQYF	TGTGCCAGCACCGGGACTAGCGGGGGCCGGAGCTCCTACGAGCAGTACTTC
-	TRBV2	-	TRBJ2-5	CASSEQGASDRFRETQYF	TGTGCCAGCAGTGAACAAGGGGCTAGCGATAGGTTCCGAGAGACCCAGTACTTC
TRBD1	TRBV5-1	-	TRBJ2-7	CASSPEGTGVYEQYF	TGCGCCAGCAGCCCGGAGGGGACAGGGGTTTACGAGCAGTACTTC
TRBD1	TRBV6-2/TRBV6-3	once	TRBJ2-5	CASSSWDRQETQYF	TGTGCCAGCAGTAGCTGGGACAGACAAGAGACCCAGTACTTC
TRBD2	TRBV4-1	-	TRBJ2-3	CASSPSGGAGGTDTQYF	TGCGCCAGCAGCCCTAGCGGGGGGGCCGGTGGGACAGATACGCAGTATTTT
TRBD2	TRBV4-1	once	TRBJ2-1	CASTGGAGPYNEQFF	TGCGCCAGCACCGGGGGGGCCGGTCCCTACAATGAGCAGTTCTTC
-	TRBV7-2	-	TRBJ2-3	CASSLVYTSTDTQYF	TGTGCCAGCAGCTTAGTTTATACTAGCACAGATACGCAGTATTTT
-	TRBV10-3	-	TRBJ1-4	CAISESRSAMTTNEKLFF	TGTGCCATCAGTGAGTCCCGATCCGCGATGACAACTAATGAAAAACTGTTTTTT
TRBD2	TRBV6-6	-	TRBJ2-5	CASSPGTSGGETQYF	TGTGCCAGCAGCCCCGGGACTAGCGGGGGTGAGACCCAGTACTTC
-	TRBV4-1	few	TRBJ1-6	CASSQDGQGNSPLHF	TGCGCCAGCAGCCAAGACGGGCAGGGTAATTCACCCCTCCACTTT
-	TRBV9	few	TRBJ1-6	CASSKEAGIKVSPLHF	TGTGCCAGCAGCAAAGAGGCGGGTATTAAGGTCTCACCCCTCCACTTT
TRBD1	TRBV6-6	-	TRBJ1-2	CASSYETGNYGYTF	TGTGCCAGCAGTTACGAGACAGGGAACTATGGCTACACCTTC
-	TRBV3-1/TRBV3-2	-	TRBJ2-1	CASSPQSTGNRQFF	TGTGCCAGCAGCCCACAATCCACAGGGAATAGGCAGTTCTTC
TRBD1	TRBV11-2	-	TRBJ2-1	CASTRLRDRGYNEQFF	TGTGCCAGCACCCGACTCCGGGACAGGGGATACAATGAGCAGTTCTTC
TRBD2	TRBV6-5	-	TRBJ2-5	CASREGLAQETQYF	TGTGCCAGCAGGGAGGGACTAGCACAAGAGACCCAGTACTTC
TRBD2	TRBV10-3	-	TRBJ2-3	CAIREHLAGGPDTQYF	TGTGCCATCAGAGAACATCTAGCGGGGGGGCCGGATACGCAGTATTTT
-	TRBV6-1	-	TRBJ1-1	CASSEEHTNTEAFF	TGTGCCAGCAGTGAAGAACACACCAACACTGAAGCTTTCTTT